The clone carrying this TCR beta chain was counted between two and nine times. How the authors handled the data: Amplifying reference gene primers gave estimates of nucleated cell counts. This table comes from immunoSEQ multiplex PCR, and its TCRdb copy is limited to in-frame clones, with some not included. The D gene and trimming were derived from the DNA, and the V and J assignments and clone size from that table. The table records 150,000 to 170,000 clones, roughly 84% of them present only once. CDR1 is SGHDN, CDR2 FVKESK, per germline. The CDR3 extends over 14 amino acids. Trimming removed 4 bases from V and 7 bases from J, with 11 bases in between. This record belongs to a study of blood T cell repertoires in COVID-19. Study background: COVID-19 samples from acute and convalescent phases originated in the United States, Italy and Spain.

Seattle enrolled patients during active infection and tracked them longitudinally. The chain links TRBV14 to TRBJ1-6; D may be TRBD1 (5 bases). Sequenced sample: peripheral blood. The receptor's source is a woman aged 55-70 years with COVID-19, enrolled during active disease. The CDR3: CASSRITGNSPLHF. In DNA, the CDR3 is TGTGCCAGCAGCCGAATAACAGGAAATTCACCCCTCCACTTT.